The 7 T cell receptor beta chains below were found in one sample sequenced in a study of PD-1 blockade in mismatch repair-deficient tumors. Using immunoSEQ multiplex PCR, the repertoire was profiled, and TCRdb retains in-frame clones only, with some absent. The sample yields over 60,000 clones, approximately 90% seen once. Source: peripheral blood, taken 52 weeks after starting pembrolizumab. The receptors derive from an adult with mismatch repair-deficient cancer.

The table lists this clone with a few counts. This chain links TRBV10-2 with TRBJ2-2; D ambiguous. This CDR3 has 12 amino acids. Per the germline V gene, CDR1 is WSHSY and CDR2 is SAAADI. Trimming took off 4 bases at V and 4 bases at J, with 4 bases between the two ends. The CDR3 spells CASSVSTGELFF. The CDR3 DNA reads TGCGCCAGCAGTGTTTCCACCGGGGAGCTGTTTTTT.

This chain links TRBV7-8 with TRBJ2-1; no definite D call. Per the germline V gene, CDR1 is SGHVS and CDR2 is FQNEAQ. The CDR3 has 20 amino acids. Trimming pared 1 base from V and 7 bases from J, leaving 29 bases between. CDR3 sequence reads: CASSLDYVSHLPDVANEQFF. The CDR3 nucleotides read TGTGCCAGCAGCTTAGATTACGTATCGCATCTACCGGACGTTGCGAATGAGCAGTTCTTC.

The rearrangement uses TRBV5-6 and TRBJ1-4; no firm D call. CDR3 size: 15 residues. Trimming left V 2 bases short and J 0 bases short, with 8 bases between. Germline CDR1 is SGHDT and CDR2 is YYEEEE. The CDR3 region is CASSFSPATNEKLFF. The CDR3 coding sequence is TGTGCCAGCAGCTTCAGCCCAGCAACTAATGAAAAACTGTTTTTT.

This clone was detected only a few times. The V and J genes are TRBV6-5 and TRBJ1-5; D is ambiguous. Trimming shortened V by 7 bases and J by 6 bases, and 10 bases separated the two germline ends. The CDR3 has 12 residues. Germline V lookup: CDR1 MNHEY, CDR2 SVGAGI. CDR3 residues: CASTQPSQPQHF. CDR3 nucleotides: TGTGCCAGCACCCAACCAAGTCAGCCCCAGCATTTT.

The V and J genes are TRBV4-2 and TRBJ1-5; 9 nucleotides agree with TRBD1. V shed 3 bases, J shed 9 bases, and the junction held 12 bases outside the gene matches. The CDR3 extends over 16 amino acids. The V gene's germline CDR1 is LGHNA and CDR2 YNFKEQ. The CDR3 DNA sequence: TGTGCCAGCAGCCAGGCCTCCGGGACAGGGTTATCGCCCCAGCATTTT. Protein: CASSQASGTGLSPQHF.

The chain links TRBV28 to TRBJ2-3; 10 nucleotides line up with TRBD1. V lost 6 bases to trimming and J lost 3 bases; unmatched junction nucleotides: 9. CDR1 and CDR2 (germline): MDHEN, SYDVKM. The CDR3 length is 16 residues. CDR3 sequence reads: CASSPRQGAVTDTQYF. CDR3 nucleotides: TGTGCCAGCAGCCCTAGACAGGGGGCGGTGACAGATACGCAGTATTTT. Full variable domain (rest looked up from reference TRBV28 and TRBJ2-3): DVKVTQSSRYLVKRTGEKVFLECVQDMDHENMFWYRQDPGLGLRLIYFSYDVKMKEKGDIPEGYSVSREKKERFSLILESASTNQTSMYLCASSPRQGAVTDTQYFGPGTRLTVL.

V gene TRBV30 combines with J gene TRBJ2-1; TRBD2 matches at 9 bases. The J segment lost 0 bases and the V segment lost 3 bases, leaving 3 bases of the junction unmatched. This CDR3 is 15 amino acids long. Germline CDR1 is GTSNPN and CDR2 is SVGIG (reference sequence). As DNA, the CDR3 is TGTGCCTGGAGGGGACTAGCCAACTCCTACAATGAGCAGTTCTTC. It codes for CAWRGLANSYNEQFF.